The T cell receptor beta chain under discussion was sequenced for a study of early T cells in non-severe SARS-CoV-2 infection. At the level of the study: Sequencing input comprised bulk RNA from unsorted whole blood; chain pairing was not available.

Germline V gene sequence: CDR1 SGHVS, CDR2 FQNEAQ. V was cut by 3 bases and J by 1 base, with 3 bases left in between. There are 13 residues in the CDR3. TCRdb independently ran MiXCR on the 5' RACE reads; one entry per CDR3 protein. In the table there are around 81,000 distinct CDR3 sequences, 13% to 15% of which are singletons. The origin of this receptor is an adult who was a healthcare worker with PCR-confirmed SARS-CoV-2 infection or an uninfected control (not recorded which). The chain uses TRBV7-8 and TRBJ2-2; no clear D. Sample: whole blood. The CDR3 sequence is CASSFGNTGELFF. The CDR3, as DNA: TGTGCCAGCAGCTTCGGGAACACCGGGGAGCTGTTTTTT.